This T cell receptor (beta chain) was obtained from a study of identical twins. MiXCR, run by TCRdb on the 5' RACE reads, gives a single entry per CDR3 protein. This table holds roughly 770,000 distinct CDR3 sequences, 18% found once. This clonotype has a handful of counts. Its target is unknown. Study-level findings and limits: Low generation probability was overrepresented in out-of-frame alpha sequences shared by twins. Possibly, invariant MAIT and iNKT cells partly confounded zero-insertion analyses.

This sample was also put to use in a study of T cells expressing NK-cell markers.

Sequencing was done on a sample of PBMCs. The receptor comes from a woman between 18 and 30 years old in good health.

The CDR3 is CASGSGARETQYF. The CDR3 coding sequence is TGTGCCAGCGGTTCCGGGGCTCGAGAGACCCAGTACTTC. The chain uses TRBV12-3 or TRBV12-4 and TRBJ2-5; D possibly matches TRBD1 or TRBD2 (5 bases each). The CDR3 has 13 amino acids. V was cut by 8 bases and J by 4 bases, with 14 bases left in between.